This entry concerns a single T cell receptor (beta chain). This record comes from a study of blood T cell repertoires in COVID-19. Only in-frame clones appear in the TCRdb table, and some are missing; sequencing was by immunoSEQ multiplex PCR. The profile shows about 130,000 clones, 83% of them singletons. In germline, CDR1 is MNHEY, CDR2 SVGEGT. With 5 bases removed from V and 0 bases from J, the gap between germline ends came to 11 bases. CDR3 size: 15 residues. The source is a man under 40 who had recovered from COVID-19. The genes are TRBV6-2 or TRBV6-3 and TRBJ1-5; a weak D match, TRBD1 (5 bases). Sequenced sample: PBMCs or T cells enriched from blood (not recorded which). The CDR3 spells CASSRDFLSNQPQHF. The CDR3 nucleotides are TGTGCCAGCAGTAGGGACTTCCTTAGCAATCAGCCCCAGCATTTT.